These T cell receptor beta chains were read from a single sample in a study of shared clonotypes between healthy human individuals. Generated by immunoSEQ multiplex PCR, the TCRdb table keeps only in-frame clones and is missing some. Among around 700,000 clones, 55% to 85% were seen once, and the ten largest hold about 1.8%. The sequenced sample was memory CD4+ T cells sorted from blood. All receptors come from a woman aged 25-40 years in good health. The CDR3 runs from the conserved cysteine through the conserved F or W. A D gene is named only where the DNA matches it firmly. Clone size is shown for a subset of rows, as once, few, many or a class of expanded clone.

clone_size,v_call,j_call,d_call,cdr3_nt,cdr3_aa
.,TRBV5-1,TRBJ1-1,.,TGCGCCAGCAGCTTGCAAGGCAGGGGAGTGACTGAAGCTTTCTTT,CASSLQGRGVTEAFF
.,TRBV6-1,TRBJ2-7,TRBD2,TGTGCCAGCAGTGAGACTAGCGGGAGCTCCTACGAGCAGTACTTC,CASSETSGSSYEQYF
.,TRBV29-1,TRBJ2-1,TRBD2,TGCAGCGTTGCGGGCGGGGGAACCTACAATGAGCAGTTCTTC,CSVAGGGTYNEQFF
.,TRBV6-5,TRBJ2-7,.,TGTGCCAGCGCCCTGGGTGCGGTAGGCTACGAGCAGTACTTC,CASALGAVGYEQYF
.,TRBV28,TRBJ1-5,.,TGTGCCAGCACCTTGACCCAGGGTTCTCATCAGCCCCAGCATTTT,CASTLTQGSHQPQHF
once,TRBV6-5,TRBJ2-3,.,TGTGCCAGCAGAGGGCGGAGGGGAGATACGCAGTATTTT,CASRGRRGDTQYF
.,TRBV11-2,TRBJ2-5,TRBD2,TGTGCCAGCAGCTTCCAAGCGGGAGAAACAGAGACCCAGTACTTC,CASSFQAGETETQYF
.,TRBV5-1,TRBJ2-1,.,TGCGCCCGCCAAGCCGGCCTGCATGAGCAGTTCTTC,CARQAGLHEQFF
.,TRBV7-6,TRBJ2-1,.,TGTGCCAGCAGCCCACAGGAGGCTTCGGATGAGCAGTTCTTC,CASSPQEASDEQFF
many,TRBV7-8,TRBJ2-7,TRBD2,TGTGCCAGCGGACTAGCGGGAAGCGAGCAGTACTTC,CASGLAGSEQYF
.,TRBV27,TRBJ1-1,.,TGTGCCAGCAGTTTATTCTACGACAAGACGAGCACTGAAGCTTTCTTT,CASSLFYDKTSTEAFF
.,TRBV27,TRBJ1-5,.,TGTGCCAGCAGTTTATCAGGGCCTCTGCGCAATCAGCCCCAGCATTTT,CASSLSGPLRNQPQHF
.,TRBV4-1,TRBJ1-1,.,TGCGCCAGCAACCGTGGACAGGAAGCTTTCTTT,CASNRGQEAFF
.,TRBV2,TRBJ1-5,.,TGTGCCAGCAGTCCGTCGGGTCAGCCCCAGCATTTT,CASSPSGQPQHF
once,TRBV7-8,TRBJ2-7,.,TGTGCCAGCAGCTTAGAGGGGGGAGCCTACGAGCAGTACTTC,CASSLEGGAYEQYF
many,TRBV7-3,TRBJ1-1,.,TGTGCCAGCAGTCGGGAGGGTCACACTGAAGCTTTCTTT,CASSREGHTEAFF
few,TRBV7-2,TRBJ1-1,.,TGTGCCAGCAGCTTGGGGGAGGACACTGAAGCTTTCTTT,CASSLGEDTEAFF
few,TRBV28,TRBJ2-7,TRBD1,TGTGCCAGCAGTCTCCCGGGACAGGGGTTCTACGAGCAGTACTTC,CASSLPGQGFYEQYF
few,TRBV19,TRBJ2-1,TRBD1,TGTGCCAGTAGTACTCGGGAGACAGGGGGCTTCAAGCAGTTCTTC,CASSTRETGGFKQFF
.,TRBV19,TRBJ1-5,.,TGTGCCAGTAGTCCGACAGATAATCAGCCCCAGCATTTT,CASSPTDNQPQHF
.,TRBV2,TRBJ2-2,TRBD1,TGTGCCAGCGCAGCCGGGACAGCGAACACCGGGGAGCTGTTTTTT,CASAAGTANTGELFF
.,TRBV28,TRBJ1-5,.,TGTGCCAGCAGTAGACTCTTGGGGGGCGATCAGCCCCAGCATTTT,CASSRLLGGDQPQHF
.,TRBV7-9,TRBJ1-2,.,TGTGCCAGCAGCTCCCCCACAGAAGCTAACTATGGCTACACCTTC,CASSSPTEANYGYTF
.,TRBV7-3,TRBJ2-2,TRBD1,TGTGCCAGCAGCCTTCGGACAGGGGCCCTCGGCGGGGAGCTGTTTTTT,CASSLRTGALGGELFF
once,TRBV14,TRBJ2-1,.,TGTGCCAGCAGCCTTCCCCCTCGCGGGGTCTCCTACAATGAGCAGTTCTTC,CASSLPPRGVSYNEQFF
.,TRBV6-1,TRBJ2-1,TRBD2,TGTGCCAGCACAAGGGGAGGGCCCAATGAGCAGTTCTTC,CASTRGGPNEQFF
.,TRBV9,TRBJ1-2,.,TGTGCCAGCAGCGCCCAGGGTTGGGGTGGCTACACCTTC,CASSAQGWGGYTF
.,TRBV7-2,TRBJ1-2,TRBD1,TGTGCCAGCAGCTCGGGACAGCACTATGGCTACACCTTC,CASSSGQHYGYTF
.,TRBV28,TRBJ1-4,TRBD1,TGTGCCAGCAGGGAGACAGGGTCAAATGAAAAACTGTTTTTT,CASRETGSNEKLFF
.,TRBV5-8,TRBJ2-7,TRBD2,TGTGCCTCCGGGACTAGCGGGAGTATGCAGTACTTC,CASGTSGSMQYF
.,TRBV28,TRBJ2-7,.,TGTGCCAGCAGTTTACTAGTATGGGCCAGCTCCTACGAGCAGTACTTC,CASSLLVWASSYEQYF
.,TRBV7-2,TRBJ1-1,.,TGTGCCAGCAGCCCGCCTAGGGAGACTGAAGCTTTCTTT,CASSPPRETEAFF
.,TRBV6-1,TRBJ2-2,.,TGTGCCAGCAGTGAAGCGATGGGAATCGGGGAGCTGTTTTTT,CASSEAMGIGELFF
.,TRBV5-1,TRBJ2-1,TRBD2,TGCGCCAGCAGCTTGGTACTAGCGGGAGGGGATGAGCAGTTCTTC,CASSLVLAGGDEQFF
.,TRBV10-2,TRBJ2-1,TRBD2,TGCGCCAGCGGAAGGGGACTAGCGGGTAACAATGAGCAGTTCTTC,CASGRGLAGNNEQFF
.,TRBV11-2,TRBJ2-3,.,TGTGCCAGCAGCCCCTTGTCAGGGAGGACAGATACGCAGTATTTT,CASSPLSGRTDTQYF
.,TRBV6-4,TRBJ1-5,.,TGTGCCAGCAGTGACGGCAATCAGCCCCAGCATTTT,CASSDGNQPQHF
once,TRBV7-9,TRBJ2-7,.,TGTGCCACCACCGGGACGGATCTTTACGAGCAGTACTTC,CATTGTDLYEQYF
.,TRBV11-2,TRBJ2-7,TRBD2,TGTGCCAGCAGCTTAGAGGGAACTAGCGGGAGATACGAGCAGTACTTC,CASSLEGTSGRYEQYF
.,TRBV7-2,TRBJ2-7,.,TGTGCCAGCAGCTTAGGGGGTGGTCTGAACCTCGAGCAGTACTTC,CASSLGGGLNLEQYF
.,TRBV23-1,TRBJ1-5,.,TGCGCCAGCATGAAGGACATTACCCAGCATTTT,CASMKDITQHF
.,TRBV7-2,TRBJ1-5,TRBD1,TGTGCCAGCAGCTCATCCTCGCGGACAGGGGGCAGTCAGCCCCAGCATTTT,CASSSSSRTGGSQPQHF
once,TRBV28,TRBJ1-2,.,TGTGCCAGCAGTTTATCCCTGGGAACTCTAGGCGGCTACACCTTC,CASSLSLGTLGGYTF
few,TRBV7-9,TRBJ1-1,.,TGTGCCAGCAGCCGGGACAACACTGAAGCTTTCTTT,CASSRDNTEAFF
many,TRBV7-6,TRBJ2-7,TRBD2,TGTGCCAGCAGCTTAGCTGGAGCGGGAGATGTTGAGCCCTCCTACGAGCAGTACTTC,CASSLAGAGDVEPSYEQYF
few,TRBV19,TRBJ2-5,.,TGTGCCAGTAGTATTAAAGGAGAGACCCAGTACTTC,CASSIKGETQYF
few,TRBV13,TRBJ1-2,TRBD1,TGTGCCAGCACCGGGGACAGGGGAAGGTATGGCTACACCTTC,CASTGDRGRYGYTF
.,TRBV7-2,TRBJ2-6,.,TGTGCCAGCAGCTCCAAGGGGCGGGACTCTGGGGCCAACGTCCTGACTTTC,CASSSKGRDSGANVLTF
.,TRBV28,TRBJ2-5,TRBD1,TGTGCCAGCAGTCCGGGCGGGACAGGGCTGGGGACCCAGTACTTC,CASSPGGTGLGTQYF
.,TRBV7-9,TRBJ2-2,.,TGTGCCAGCAGCCCCACGGTGGTTTTTTTGGGATCCACCGGGGAGCTGTTTTTT,CASSPTVVFLGSTGELFF
.,TRBV7-6,TRBJ2-3,.,.,CASSATFGADTQYF
.,TRBV19,TRBJ1-2,.,TGTGCCAGTAATGGGGGCCTTTATGGCTACACCTTC,CASNGGLYGYTF
.,TRBV19,TRBJ2-1,.,TGTGCCAGTAGTACAGACGGCCCGTCCTACAATGAGCAGTTCTTC,CASSTDGPSYNEQFF
.,TRBV14,TRBJ2-3,TRBD1,TGTGCCAGCAGCCAAGAACAGGGGGCTGCAGATACGCAGTATTTT,CASSQEQGAADTQYF